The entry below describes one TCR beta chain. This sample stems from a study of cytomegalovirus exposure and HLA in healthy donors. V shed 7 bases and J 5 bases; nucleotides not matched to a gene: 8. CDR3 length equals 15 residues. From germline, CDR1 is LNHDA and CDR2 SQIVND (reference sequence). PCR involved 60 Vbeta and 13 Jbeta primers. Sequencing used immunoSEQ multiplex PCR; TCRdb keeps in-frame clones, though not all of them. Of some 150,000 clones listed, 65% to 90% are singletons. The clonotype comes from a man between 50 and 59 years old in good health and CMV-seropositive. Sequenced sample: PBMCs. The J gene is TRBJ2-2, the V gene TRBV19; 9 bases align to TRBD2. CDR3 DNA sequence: TGTGCCAGTACGCCTGGCGGGAGGGCTACCGGGGAGCTGTTTTTT. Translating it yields CASTPGGRATGELFF.